One sample yielded the 23 T cell receptor beta chains listed below, sequenced in a study of cytomegalovirus exposure and HLA in healthy donors. The table came from immunoSEQ multiplex PCR; TCRdb's copy has only in-frame clones and leaves some out. Of 250,000 or so clones listed, 87% are singletons. The sequenced sample was PBMCs. Every receptor here comes from a man in his late teens or twenties in good health and CMV-seronegative.

This clone occurred once. V gene TRBV5-4 combines with J gene TRBJ1-2; D gene uncertain. Germline-derived CDR1 and CDR2 are SGHNT and YYREEE (reference sequence). The CDR3 runs to 15 residues. V lost 4 bases, J lost 7 bases, and 20 bases lay in between. CDR3 sequence (DNA): TGTGCCAGCAGCATAGCCCAAACTAGGAATGCTGGCTACACCTTC. It specifies CASSIAQTRNAGYTF.

This chain uses TRBV5-4 with TRBJ2-7, with D unclear. The V end was cut by 3 bases, the J end by 4 bases, with 11 bases between. CDR1 and CDR2 (germline): SGHNT, YYREEE (reference sequence). The CDR3 consists of 13 residues. CDR3 nucleotide sequence: TGTGCCAGCAGCTCGGAGATATTATACGAGCAGTACTTC. This translates into CASSSEILYEQYF.

The gene calls are TRBV4-3 and TRBJ2-5; 13 nucleotides agree with TRBD2. Germline V gives CDR1 LGHNA, CDR2 YSLEER. This CDR3 is 15 amino acids long. Trimming cost V 4 bases and J 4 bases; bases outside gene matches: 3. The CDR3 coding sequence is TGCGCCAGCAGCCGCCGACTAGCGGGAGGAGAGACCCAGTACTTC. Translation gives CASSRRLAGGETQYF.

A few counts support this clone. The genes are TRBV28 and TRBJ2-7, with 7 bases fitting TRBD1. The junction had 28 bases not matched to a gene; V was cut back by 2 bases and J by 3 bases. The germline CDR1 and CDR2 sequences are MDHEN and SYDVKM. This CDR3 spans 22 amino acids. The CDR3 is CASSLPGQNSILTYFSNYEQYF. CDR3 DNA sequence: TGTGCCAGCAGTTTACCGGGACAGAATTCTATCTTGACCTACTTCTCGAACTACGAGCAGTACTTC.

This chain uses TRBV6-5 with TRBJ2-5, with 7 bases fitting TRBD2. Germline CDR1 reads MNHEY; CDR2 reads SVGAGI. This CDR3 contains 15 residues. The junction had 9 bases not matched to a gene; V was cut back by 6 bases and J by 2 bases. CDR3 loop: CASRVRASGQETQYF. The CDR3 nucleotides are TGTGCCAGCAGGGTCCGGGCTAGCGGACAAGAGACCCAGTACTTC.

CDR3 in amino acids: CASSLGGSHNEQFF. CDR3 bases: TGTGCCAGCAGCTTAGGAGGCAGTCACAATGAGCAGTTCTTC. The V and J genes are TRBV11-3 and TRBJ2-1; no clear D. Between the trimmed V and J ends, which lost 1 base and 5 bases, there was a span of 9 bases. Per the germline V gene, CDR1 is SGHNT and CDR2 is YENEEA. CDR3 length: 14 residues.

The count of this clone is one. The chain is built from TRBV5-1 and TRBJ1-1; TRBD1 might be the D (6 bases). Trimming cost V 4 bases and J 1 base, with 8 bases left between them. CDR3 length equals 13 residues. In germline, CDR1 is SGHRS, CDR2 YFSETQ. The CDR3 region is CASSETGNTEAFF. The CDR3 DNA reads TGCGCCAGCAGCGAGACAGGGAACACTGAAGCTTTCTTT.

The gene calls are TRBV11-3 and TRBJ2-2; D gene ambiguous. The CDR3 has 13 amino acids. Trimming stripped 2 bases from V and 6 bases from J, with 7 bases between. Germline CDR1 SGHNT, CDR2 YENEEA. The CDR3 nucleotides read TGTGCCAGCAGCTTAATCGCAGCCGGGGAGCTGTTTTTT. As protein: CASSLIAAGELFF.

This clone occurred a few times. The gene calls are TRBV7-2 and TRBJ1-2, with D possibly being TRBD1 (6 bases). Between the trimmed V and J ends, which lost 5 bases and 6 bases, there was a span of 13 bases. CDR1 and CDR2 from the germline V gene are SGHTA and FQGNSA. CDR3 size: 13 residues. As DNA, the CDR3 is TGTGCCAGCAGCCGTTTACAGGGAGATGGCTACACCTTC. This encodes CASSRLQGDGYTF.

The chain employs TRBV9 and TRBJ2-3, with a possible D match to TRBD2 (5 bases). V dropped 0 bases and J dropped 4 bases, with 9 bases sitting between them. Germline loops: CDR1 SGDLS, CDR2 YYNGEE. The CDR3 consists of 14 residues. The CDR3 region is CASSVEWGADTQYF. CDR3 in DNA: TGTGCCAGCAGCGTAGAATGGGGAGCAGATACGCAGTATTTT.

The chain couples TRBV28 to TRBJ2-7, with D possibly being TRBD2 (6 bases). V gave up 7 bases and J gave up 0 bases, with 10 bases separating them. Germline loops: CDR1 MDHEN, CDR2 SYDVKM. The CDR3 contains 13 residues. The CDR3: CASTGSSSYEQYF. DNA of the CDR3: TGTGCCAGCACCGGGAGTAGCTCCTACGAGCAGTACTTC.

V usage is TRBV10-2 and J usage is TRBJ2-3, with D possibly matching TRBD2 (5 bases). Trimming removed 0 bases at V and 5 bases at J, with 6 bases between. This CDR3 has 13 residues. The germline CDR1 and CDR2 sequences are WSHSY and SAAADI. The CDR3 here is CASSESGLDTQYF. CDR3 DNA: TGCGCCAGCAGTGAGTCAGGACTAGATACGCAGTATTTT.

V is TRBV15 and J is TRBJ2-3; weak D call: TRBD1 (6 bases). Per germline, CDR1 LNHNV and CDR2 YYDKDF (reference sequence). The V end was cut by 5 bases, the J end by 5 bases, with 23 bases between. This CDR3 has 17 amino acids. The CDR3 coding sequence is TGTGCCACCAGCTCCCAGACAGGCTGGAATATAGTAGATACGCAGTATTTT. Translating gives CATSSQTGWNIVDTQYF.

The CDR3 protein is CATSRDRQGYEQYF. DNA of the CDR3: TGTGCCACCAGCAGAGATCGGCAGGGCTACGAGCAGTACTTC. The chain combines TRBV15 with TRBJ2-7, with D possibly being TRBD1 (5 bases). V was clipped by 0 bases and J by 3 bases, with 9 bases between them. CDR1 is LNHNV and CDR2 is YYDKDF in the germline V gene (reference sequence). The CDR3 length is 14 residues.

The chain recombines TRBV27 with TRBJ1-1; 8 bases match TRBD1. CDR1 is MNHEY and CDR2 is SMNVEV in the germline V gene (reference sequence). V shed 7 bases, J shed 4 bases, and the junction held 5 bases outside the gene matches. The CDR3 is made up of 13 amino acids. The CDR3 sequence: CASTGQGITEAFF. The CDR3 nucleotides are TGTGCCAGCACCGGACAGGGAATCACTGAAGCTTTCTTT.

The chain employs TRBV5-1 and TRBJ1-6; a weak D match, TRBD1 (5 bases). The CDR3 is 15 residues long. V was cut by 0 bases and J by 8 bases, with 12 bases left in between. CDR1 is SGHRS and CDR2 is YFSETQ in the germline V gene. As DNA, the CDR3 is TGCGCCAGCAGCTTGGCCGGGGGTGGCGATTCACCCCTCCACTTT. Protein: CASSLAGGGDSPLHF.

This clone was counted a single time. V is TRBV27 and J is TRBJ2-7; 8 bases align to TRBD1. The germline V gene encodes CDR1 MNHEY and CDR2 SMNVEV (reference sequence). The CDR3 has 13 amino acids. The J segment lost 1 base and the V segment lost 8 bases, leaving 4 bases of the junction unmatched. DNA of the CDR3: TGTGCCAGCGGAAGGACAGGGTCCTACGAGCAGTACTTC. The encoded protein is CASGRTGSYEQYF.

The chain uses TRBV5-1 and TRBJ2-7; a weak D match, TRBD2 (6 bases). Trimming took off 0 bases at V and 6 bases at J, with 16 bases between the two ends. CDR1 is SGHRS and CDR2 is YFSETQ in the germline V gene. The CDR3 extends over 15 amino acids. The CDR3 here is CASSLGGREALEQYF. The CDR3 bases are TGCGCCAGCAGCTTGGGAGGCAGGGAGGCCCTCGAGCAGTACTTC.

The V call is TRBV7-9, the J call TRBJ1-2; D is possibly TRBD1 (6 bases). V was cut by 3 bases and J by 0 bases, with 14 bases left in between. Germline V CDR1 and CDR2: SEHNR, FQNEAQ (reference sequence). The CDR3 runs to 16 residues. CDR3 sequence: CASSLAGAPSNYGYTF. CDR3 DNA: TGTGCCAGCAGCTTGGCAGGGGCCCCCTCTAACTATGGCTACACCTTC.

This chain joins TRBV4-3 and TRBJ2-3; the D gene is possibly TRBD2 (5 bases). The CDR3 has 17 residues. Between the trimmed V and J ends, which lost 0 bases and 0 bases, there was a span of 13 bases. The germline gives CDR1 LGHNA, CDR2 YSLEER. CDR3 in DNA: TGCGCCAGCAGCCAAGATCTGGCGGGCCCTAGCACAGATACGCAGTATTTT. Its translation is CASSQDLAGPSTDTQYF.

The rearrangement uses TRBV7-9 and TRBJ1-2; D is uncertain. Germline assignment: CDR1 SEHNR and CDR2 FQNEAQ (reference sequence). The CDR3 is 15 amino acids. Trimming shortened V by 5 bases and J by 1 base, and 14 bases separated the two germline ends. The CDR3 here is CASSLAWRFNYGYTF. The CDR3 DNA reads TGTGCCAGCAGCCTCGCGTGGCGGTTTAACTATGGCTACACCTTC.

The chain carries TRBV9 and TRBJ1-2; 12 bases agree with TRBD1. This CDR3 is built from 16 residues. V trimming: 0 bases; J trimming: 6 bases; junction bases outside the gene matches: 6. Germline assignment: CDR1 SGDLS and CDR2 YYNGEE. CDR3 DNA: TGTGCCAGCAGCGTAGTAGAAGGGACAGGGGGCGATGGCTACACCTTC. Translating gives CASSVVEGTGGDGYTF.

The V gene is TRBV27, the J gene TRBJ1-2; the match to TRBD1 covers 9 bases. Germline CDR1 and CDR2: MNHEY and SMNVEV (reference sequence). The CDR3 length is 12 residues. V shed 5 bases and J 5 bases; nucleotides not matched to a gene: 0. The CDR3 region is CASSGTGYGYTF. The CDR3 region has the DNA TGTGCCAGCAGTGGGACAGGGTATGGCTACACCTTC.